This T cell receptor (beta chain) emerged from a study of cytomegalovirus exposure and HLA in healthy donors. Using immunoSEQ multiplex PCR, the repertoire was profiled, and TCRdb retains in-frame clones only, with some absent. The sample lists more than 65,000 clones, 96% occurring once. Overall study results and limits: Through in vitro validation, three CMV-associated chains were shown to be specific for CMV antigens. Subsequent analysis revealed that first-cohort TCR clusters tended to co-occur in the roughly 120 validation repertoires.

CDR1 is KGHSH, CDR2 LQKENI, per germline. The V gene lost 6 bases and the J gene lost 7 bases, with 6 bases spanning the gap. CDR3 length equals 11 residues. In the case of this clone: What it binds is not known.

The receptor was derived from a woman aged 18-29 years in good health and CMV-seronegative. The gene calls are TRBV18 and TRBJ1-4; D gene unclear. The sample was PBMCs. DNA for the CDR3: TGTGCCAGCTCGCGCGGTGAAAAACTGTTTTTT. Translating it yields CASSRGEKLFF.